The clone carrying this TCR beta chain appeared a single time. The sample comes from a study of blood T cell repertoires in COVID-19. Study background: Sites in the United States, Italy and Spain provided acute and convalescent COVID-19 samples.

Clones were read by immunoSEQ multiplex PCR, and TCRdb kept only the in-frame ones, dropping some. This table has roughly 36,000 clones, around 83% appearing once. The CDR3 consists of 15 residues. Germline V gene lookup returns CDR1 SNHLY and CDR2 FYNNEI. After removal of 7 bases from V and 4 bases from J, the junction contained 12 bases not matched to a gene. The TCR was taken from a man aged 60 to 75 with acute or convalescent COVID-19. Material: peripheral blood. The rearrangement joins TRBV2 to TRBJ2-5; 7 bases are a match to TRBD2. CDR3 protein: CASTVLRERRETQYF. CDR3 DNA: TGTGCCAGCACCGTGTTGCGGGAGAGGCGAGAGACCCAGTACTTC.